A selection of T cell receptor beta chains follows, all from one sample in a study of T-cell reconstitution after alpha-beta-depleted transplantation in children. TCRdb redid the calling of the PCR reads with MiXCR, one entry per CDR3 protein. This sample has 200,000 to 250,000 distinct CDR3 sequences; 7.5% to 9.5% occur once, and the top ten carry almost 6.5%. This specimen consisted of PBMCs, mostly from graft donor cells, obtained 180 days after TCRalphabeta/CD19-depleted stem cell transplant. These receptors all stem from a male patient younger than 18 who had a stem cell transplant for acute lymphoblastic leukemia, so the T cells may come from the graft donor. The CDR3 runs from the conserved cysteine through the conserved F or W. Fields, in order: clone size, V gene, D gene, J gene, CDR3 protein, CDR3 DNA. D genes are given only for firm matches. Some rows mark clone size as missing; the rest say once, few, many or name a class of expanded clone.

clone size: many; V gene: TRBV23-1; D gene: -; J gene: TRBJ2-6; CDR3 protein: CASRRASGANVLTF; CDR3 DNA: TGCGCCAGTCGACGGGCCTCTGGGGCCAACGTCCTGACTTTC
clone size: many; V gene: TRBV10-1; D gene: TRBD1; J gene: TRBJ2-5; CDR3 protein: CASSEFRTGNQETQYF; CDR3 DNA: TGCGCCAGCAGTGAGTTTAGGACAGGGAATCAAGAGACCCAGTACTTC
clone size: -; V gene: TRBV11-3; D gene: -; J gene: TRBJ2-1; CDR3 protein: CASSRTAPGEQFF; CDR3 DNA: TGTGCCAGCAGCCGAACCGCACCCGGGGAGCAGTTCTTC
clone size: many; V gene: TRBV4-1; D gene: -; J gene: TRBJ2-1; CDR3 protein: CASSQSWAAAYNEQFF; CDR3 DNA: TGCGCCAGCAGCCAAAGCTGGGCAGCAGCCTACAATGAGCAGTTCTTC
clone size: many; V gene: TRBV7-6; D gene: -; J gene: TRBJ2-1; CDR3 protein: CASSRERWRVSQPEQFF; CDR3 DNA: TGTGCCAGCAGCCGAGAGAGGTGGCGGGTTTCTCAGCCTGAGCAGTTCTTC
clone size: medium-sized; V gene: TRBV29-1; D gene: -; J gene: TRBJ2-7; CDR3 protein: CSAAGGDSYEQYF; CDR3 DNA: TGCAGCGCCGCCGGCGGGGACTCCTACGAGCAGTACTTC
clone size: many; V gene: TRBV20-1; D gene: -; J gene: TRBJ1-3; CDR3 protein: CSALHTPAGNTIYF; CDR3 DNA: TGCAGTGCCTTACACACTCCCGCTGGAAACACCATATATTTT
clone size: many; V gene: TRBV4-1; D gene: -; J gene: TRBJ2-1; CDR3 protein: CASSPGQFEQFF; CDR3 DNA: TGCGCCAGCAGCCCCGGGCAGTTTGAGCAGTTCTTC
clone size: many; V gene: TRBV7-2; D gene: -; J gene: TRBJ1-1; CDR3 protein: CASSLSGPTEAFF; CDR3 DNA: TGTGCCAGCAGCTTAAGTGGTCCCACTGAAGCTTTCTTT
clone size: many; V gene: TRBV7-7; D gene: -; J gene: TRBJ2-3; CDR3 protein: CASSLGLPGDTQYF; CDR3 DNA: TGTGCCAGCAGCCTGGGACTCCCAGGAGATACGCAGTATTTT
clone size: many; V gene: TRBV10-3; D gene: TRBD1; J gene: TRBJ1-2; CDR3 protein: CAISARTGDGYTF; CDR3 DNA: TGTGCCATCAGCGCAAGGACAGGGGATGGCTACACCTTC
clone size: many; V gene: TRBV15; D gene: -; J gene: TRBJ1-5; CDR3 protein: CATSREGGVRGNQPQHF; CDR3 DNA: TGTGCCACCAGCAGAGAGGGGGGGGTGAGGGGCAATCAGCCCCAGCATTTT
clone size: many; V gene: TRBV4-1; D gene: -; J gene: TRBJ1-1; CDR3 protein: CASSPGHTAFF; CDR3 DNA: TGCGCCAGCAGCCCAGGTCACACGGCTTTCTTT
clone size: many; V gene: TRBV7-6; D gene: TRBD1; J gene: TRBJ2-7; CDR3 protein: CASSPLQGTGDRDEQYF; CDR3 DNA: TGTGCCAGCAGCCCCTTACAAGGGACAGGGGACCGCGACGAGCAGTACTTC
clone size: many; V gene: TRBV7-2; D gene: TRBD1; J gene: TRBJ2-3; CDR3 protein: CASSLRTGMSTDTQYF; CDR3 DNA: TGTGCCAGCAGCTTACGGACAGGGATGAGCACAGATACGCAGTATTTT
clone size: many; V gene: TRBV20-1; D gene: -; J gene: TRBJ1-1; CDR3 protein: CSAREHTNLNTEAFF; CDR3 DNA: TGCAGTGCTAGAGAACACACCAACTTGAACACTGAAGCTTTCTTT
clone size: many; V gene: TRBV12-3/TRBV12-4; D gene: -; J gene: TRBJ2-1; CDR3 protein: CASSGVYNEQFF; CDR3 DNA: TGTGCCAGCAGCGGGGTATACAATGAGCAGTTCTTC
clone size: many; V gene: TRBV2; D gene: -; J gene: TRBJ1-1; CDR3 protein: CASRGGRILTEAFF; CDR3 DNA: TGTGCCAGCAGAGGAGGGAGGATCCTTACTGAAGCTTTCTTT
clone size: many; V gene: TRBV5-1; D gene: -; J gene: TRBJ2-5; CDR3 protein: CASSFPSGQETQYF; CDR3 DNA: TGCGCCAGCAGCTTCCCCTCGGGCCAAGAGACCCAGTACTTC
clone size: many; V gene: TRBV4-3; D gene: TRBD1; J gene: TRBJ2-3; CDR3 protein: CASSRPGQGSNTQYF; CDR3 DNA: TGCGCCAGCAGCCGTCCGGGACAGGGATCAAATACGCAGTATTTT
clone size: many; V gene: TRBV7-8; D gene: -; J gene: TRBJ2-7; CDR3 protein: CASSGQLYEQYF; CDR3 DNA: TGTGCCAGCAGCGGTCAGCTATACGAGCAGTACTTC
clone size: many; V gene: TRBV20-1; D gene: -; J gene: TRBJ2-5; CDR3 protein: CSALERLGFQETQYF; CDR3 DNA: TGCAGTGCCCTTGAGAGACTCGGATTCCAAGAGACCCAGTACTTC
clone size: many; V gene: TRBV9; D gene: TRBD1; J gene: TRBJ2-3; CDR3 protein: CASSVATGGDTQYF; CDR3 DNA: TGTGCCAGCAGCGTAGCAACAGGGGGAGATACGCAGTATTTT
clone size: many; V gene: TRBV29-1; D gene: -; J gene: TRBJ1-2; CDR3 protein: CSVQGPYGYTF; CDR3 DNA: TGCAGCGTTCAGGGTCCGTATGGCTACACCTTC
clone size: many; V gene: TRBV5-4; D gene: -; J gene: TRBJ1-5; CDR3 protein: CASSERGQPQHF; CDR3 DNA: TGTGCCAGCAGCGAACGGGGTCAGCCCCAGCATTTT
clone size: many; V gene: TRBV24-1; D gene: TRBD1; J gene: TRBJ2-4; CDR3 protein: CATSAGQGKNIQYF; CDR3 DNA: TGTGCCACCAGCGCCGGACAGGGGAAAAACATTCAGTACTTC
clone size: many; V gene: TRBV6-5; D gene: -; J gene: TRBJ1-1; CDR3 protein: CASSSTDRSEAFF; CDR3 DNA: TGTGCCAGCAGTTCTACCGACAGGTCTGAAGCTTTCTTT
clone size: many; V gene: TRBV4-3; D gene: TRBD1; J gene: TRBJ1-2; CDR3 protein: CASSQGPQGGNYGYTF; CDR3 DNA: TGCGCCAGCAGCCAAGGCCCACAGGGGGGAAACTATGGCTACACCTTC
clone size: many; V gene: TRBV3-1; D gene: -; J gene: TRBJ2-2; CDR3 protein: CASSPIGNTGELFF; CDR3 DNA: TGTGCCAGCAGCCCCATTGGGAACACCGGGGAGCTGTTTTTT
clone size: many; V gene: TRBV20-1; D gene: -; J gene: TRBJ2-2; CDR3 protein: CSAREFPTTGELFF; CDR3 DNA: TGCAGTGCTAGAGAGTTTCCTACCACCGGGGAGCTGTTTTTT
clone size: many; V gene: TRBV6-7; D gene: -; J gene: TRBJ2-7; CDR3 protein: CASNGGDGEQYF; CDR3 DNA: TGTGCCTCGAATGGGGGAGATGGCGAGCAGTACTTC
clone size: many; V gene: TRBV7-8; D gene: -; J gene: TRBJ2-1; CDR3 protein: CASSLLVDANNEQFF; CDR3 DNA: TGTGCCAGCAGCTTACTTGTAGATGCAAACAATGAGCAGTTCTTC
clone size: many; V gene: TRBV20-1; D gene: -; J gene: TRBJ2-7; CDR3 protein: CSARDQDSYEQYF; CDR3 DNA: TGCAGTGCTAGAGATCAAGATTCCTACGAGCAGTACTTC
clone size: many; V gene: TRBV19; D gene: -; J gene: TRBJ1-1; CDR3 protein: CASRAAGTEAFF; CDR3 DNA: TGTGCCAGTAGAGCCGCGGGGACTGAAGCTTTCTTT
clone size: many; V gene: TRBV12-3/TRBV12-4; D gene: -; J gene: TRBJ2-5; CDR3 protein: CASSFTRGGETQYF; CDR3 DNA: TGTGCCAGCAGTTTCACCAGGGGTGGAGAGACCCAGTACTTC
clone size: many; V gene: TRBV18; D gene: -; J gene: TRBJ2-5; CDR3 protein: CASSPLSEGETQYF; CDR3 DNA: TGTGCCAGCTCCCCACTTAGTGAAGGAGAGACCCAGTACTTC
clone size: -; V gene: TRBV7-2; D gene: TRBD2; J gene: TRBJ2-7; CDR3 protein: CASSPGGGSGGYEQYF; CDR3 DNA: TGTGCCAGCAGCCCGGGGGGGGGTAGCGGGGGATACGAGCAGTACTTC
clone size: many; V gene: TRBV3-1; D gene: -; J gene: TRBJ1-2; CDR3 protein: CASSQSQGVNYGYTF; CDR3 DNA: TGTGCCAGCAGCCAAAGTCAGGGCGTCAACTATGGCTACACCTTC
clone size: many; V gene: TRBV5-6; D gene: -; J gene: TRBJ2-7; CDR3 protein: CASTLGRGLAYEQYF; CDR3 DNA: TGTGCCAGCACCTTGGGTCGGGGTTTGGCCTACGAGCAGTACTTC
clone size: -; V gene: TRBV14; D gene: TRBD2; J gene: TRBJ2-3; CDR3 protein: CASSHRAGGPRTDTQYF; CDR3 DNA: TGTGCCAGCAGCCACCGAGCGGGGGGGCCTAGAACAGATACGCAGTATTTT
clone size: many; V gene: TRBV25-1; D gene: -; J gene: TRBJ2-3; CDR3 protein: CASGTRDSSTDTQYF; CDR3 DNA: TGTGCCAGCGGGACTCGGGACTCTAGCACAGATACGCAGTATTTT
clone size: many; V gene: TRBV7-8; D gene: TRBD1; J gene: TRBJ1-2; CDR3 protein: CASSSQGDRVVGYTF; CDR3 DNA: TGTGCCAGCAGCTCCCAGGGGGACAGGGTGGTTGGCTACACCTTC